These 19 T cell receptor beta chains were sequenced from one sample in a study of blood T cell repertoires in COVID-19. Assay used: immunoSEQ multiplex PCR; TCRdb lists only in-frame clones, some missing. The sample contains over 200,000 clones, roughly 87% of which appear only once. Sequenced material: peripheral blood. The receptors shown here come from a man aged 35-49 years with active or convalescent COVID-19.

V gene TRBV6-5 combines with J gene TRBJ1-6, with D hard to call. V was shortened by 2 bases and J by 1 base, with 9 bases between the two germline ends. CDR1 is MNHEY, CDR2 SVGAGI, per germline. CDR3 length equals 16 residues. This CDR3 is CASSYLPRSYNSPLHF. As DNA, the CDR3 is TGTGCCAGCAGTTACCTCCCTCGGTCCTATAATTCACCCCTCCACTTT.

This clone came up once. The chain carries TRBV18 and TRBJ2-5; 7 bases match TRBD2. CDR3 size: 16 residues. The trim removed 3 bases at V and 0 bases at J, leaving 7 bases unmatched. Germline V lookup: CDR1 KGHSH, CDR2 LQKENI. CDR3 nucleotide sequence: TGTGCCAGCTCACCGGGGGACTACGTGTACCAAGAGACCCAGTACTTC. Its translation is CASSPGDYVYQETQYF.

There are many counts of this clone. The J gene is TRBJ2-1, the V gene TRBV24-1; D may be TRBD1 (6 bases). The ends were cut back, 4 bases at V and 6 bases at J, with 18 bases in the middle. The CDR3 covers 16 residues. Per germline, CDR1 KGHDR and CDR2 SFDVKD. This CDR3 is CATSEKGTSGGNEQFF. CDR3 nucleotide sequence: TGTGCCACCAGTGAGAAAGGGACAAGTGGTGGCAATGAGCAGTTCTTC.

The chain combines TRBV24-1 with TRBJ2-5; TRBD2 matches 14 bases. CDR1 is KGHDR, CDR2 SFDVKD, per germline. V shed 2 bases, J shed 5 bases, and the junction held 15 bases outside the gene matches. The CDR3 spans 20 residues. CDR3 DNA: TGTGCCACCAGTGATTCGCTGACTAGCGGGGGGGCGGGAAATGTGGAGACCCAGTACTTC. Its protein product is CATSDSLTSGGAGNVETQYF.

This clone was recorded a few times. V usage is TRBV5-4 and J usage is TRBJ1-2; TRBD1 is a possible D gene (6 bases). The CDR3 sequence is 15 residues long. V was cut by 0 bases and J by 4 bases, with 13 bases left in between. Germline V gene sequence: CDR1 SGHNT, CDR2 YYREEE (reference sequence). CDR3 sequence (DNA): TGTGCCAGCAGCTTGGAACCAGGCAGGGGCTATGGCTACACCTTC. Translated, it gives CASSLEPGRGYGYTF.

The V and J genes are TRBV29-1 and TRBJ2-6; maybe TRBD2 (7 bases). The V end was cut by 6 bases, the J end by 1 base, with 16 bases between. The CDR3 sequence is 16 residues long. Germline CDR1 and CDR2: SQVTM and ANQGSEA. CDR3 DNA: TGCAGCGTCAAACGGGGGGCAAGGTCTGGGGCCAACGTCCTGACTTTC. Translation: CSVKRGARSGANVLTF.

The rearrangement links TRBV3-1 (or the pseudogene TRBV3-2) to TRBJ2-7; 9 positions match TRBD1. V shed 5 bases and J 2 bases; nucleotides not matched to a gene: 4. The CDR3 extends over 14 amino acids. Germline assignment: CDR1 LGHDT and CDR2 YNNKEL (reference sequence). CDR3 bases: TGTGCCAGCAGCGCCCGGACAGGGGCCTACGAGCAGTACTTC. The encoded protein is CASSARTGAYEQYF.

The chain joins TRBV19 to TRBJ2-1; D is perhaps TRBD1 (6 bases). With 3 bases removed from V and 3 bases from J, the gap between germline ends came to 12 bases. Germline V CDR1 and CDR2: LNHDA, SQIVND (reference sequence). The CDR3 spans 15 residues. CDR3 residues: CASSIQGTRYNEQFF. DNA of the CDR3: TGTGCCAGTAGTATTCAGGGGACACGCTACAATGAGCAGTTCTTC.

The rearrangement joins TRBV2 to TRBJ1-1, with 8 bases fitting TRBD1. V gave up 11 bases and J gave up 7 bases; unmatched junction bases: 6. CDR3 size: 11 residues. Looked up from germline, CDR1 is SNHLY and CDR2 is FYNNEI. The CDR3 DNA reads as TGTGCCGGCCTACAGGGGGTTGAAGCTTTCTTT. The encoded protein is CAGLQGVEAFF.

V usage is TRBV6-1 and J usage is TRBJ1-1, with D possibly TRBD1 on 5 matching bases. Trimming left V 1 base short and J 6 bases short, with 12 bases between. Germline V gene sequence: CDR1 MNHNS, CDR2 SASEGT. CDR3 length: 14 residues. CDR3 nucleotide sequence: TGTGCCAGCAGTGAAGGGCAGGGTATGTCTGAAGCTTTCTTT. As protein: CASSEGQGMSEAFF.

The V and J genes are TRBV2 and TRBJ1-2; D gene unclear. CDR3 length equals 16 residues. V shed 6 bases and J shed 7 bases, with 24 bases lying between them. Germline V gene lookup returns CDR1 SNHLY and CDR2 FYNNEI. The CDR3 region is CASSPFGSTPSGGYTF. For the CDR3, the DNA is TGTGCCAGCAGCCCCTTCGGGTCTACCCCAAGTGGTGGCTACACCTTC.

The chain employs TRBV5-5 and TRBJ2-7; 9 nucleotides match TRBD1. V was pared by 3 bases and J by 2 bases, with 6 bases of the junction left unmatched. The CDR3 loop spans 15 amino acids. Germline CDR1 is SGHKS and CDR2 is YYEKEE (reference sequence). DNA of the CDR3: TGTGCCAGCAGCTGGAGGACAGGGGCCGCCTACGAGCAGTACTTC. Protein sequence: CASSWRTGAAYEQYF.

The genes are TRBV5-4 and TRBJ2-1; D ambiguous. This CDR3 is 13 amino acids long. V gave up 3 bases and J gave up 6 bases, with 10 bases separating them. In germline, CDR1 is SGHNT, CDR2 YYREEE (reference sequence). The CDR3 region has the DNA TGTGCCAGCAGCTCCCTGCGATTCAATGAGCAGTTCTTC. This encodes CASSSLRFNEQFF.

This clone was seen once. The chain is built from TRBV19 and TRBJ2-2; 7 bases match TRBD1. Trimming cost V 7 bases and J 5 bases; bases outside gene matches: 16. Per the germline V gene, CDR1 is LNHDA and CDR2 is SQIVND (reference sequence). CDR3 size: 17 residues. The CDR3 loop is CASTTYHRDSRTGELFF. The CDR3 DNA follows: TGTGCCAGTACCACTTACCACCGGGACAGCAGGACCGGGGAGCTGTTTTTT.

The rearrangement joins TRBV5-1 to TRBJ2-1; D is possibly TRBD2 (6 bases). The germline V gene has CDR1 SGHRS and CDR2 YFSETQ. The CDR3 loop spans 17 amino acids. V was shortened by 4 bases and J by 0 bases, with 17 bases between the two germline ends. The chain's CDR3 is CASSVGGGGVSYNEQFF. The CDR3 bases are TGCGCCAGCAGCGTAGGTGGCGGAGGGGTCTCCTACAATGAGCAGTTCTTC.

This clone has at least ten counts. J is TRBJ2-2 and V is TRBV19; a possible D gene is TRBD1 (6 bases). CDR1 is LNHDA, CDR2 SQIVND, per germline (reference sequence). The V end lost 0 bases, the J end lost 6 bases, and 17 bases lay between the germline ends. The CDR3 covers 17 residues. CDR3 in DNA: TGTGCCAGTAGTATAGATGGCCGAGGGGGTAGGGCCGGGGAGCTGTTTTTT. Translated, it gives CASSIDGRGGRAGELFF.

The chain is built from TRBV29-1 and TRBJ1-4; maybe TRBD1 (5 bases). The CDR3 sequence is 12 residues long. Trimming stripped 1 base from V and 11 bases from J, with 11 bases between. Looked up from germline, CDR1 is SQVTM and CDR2 is ANQGSEA. CDR3 region: CSVEVSRAKLFF. CDR3 nucleotides: TGCAGCGTTGAAGTTTCCAGGGCTAAACTGTTTTTT.

This clone came up a few times. The chain links TRBV19 to TRBJ2-5; 10 bases line up with TRBD1. The CDR3 totals 14 residues. CDR1 and CDR2 from the germline V gene are LNHDA and SQIVND (reference sequence). The V and J ends lost 3 bases and 5 bases, in that order; junction bases with no gene match: 3. CDR3 sequence reads: CASSMGQGWETQYF. In nucleotides, the CDR3 is TGTGCCAGTAGTATGGGACAGGGGTGGGAGACCCAGTACTTC.

The chain uses TRBV27 and TRBJ1-6; 7 bases are a match to TRBD1. V lost 5 bases, J lost 9 bases, and 10 bases stayed unmatched. The CDR3 runs to 15 residues. The germline gives CDR1 MNHEY, CDR2 SMNVEV (reference sequence). Here the CDR3 reads CASSPETGYLSPLHF. Written as DNA, the CDR3 is TGTGCCAGCAGTCCAGAGACAGGGTATCTTTCACCCCTCCACTTT.